The entry that follows covers one TCR beta chain sequence. This clone appeared a single time. The target of this receptor is not known. No clone much larger than this one lies a single base away; base qualities are absent. This specimen's time point label, interpreted: about 28 days (+/-7) after the second vaccine dose. AZD1222 recipients with second doses at about 4 weeks or about 12 weeks were pooled, because spike-specific TCR depth and breadth did not differ between schedules. The vaccinee samples were drawn from two UK trials, COV001 and COV002, one of which was a single-blind randomized controlled phase 2/3 trial testing AZD1222 (ChAdOx1 nCoV-19) in healthy adults. Trial participant PBMC samples were collected at day 0 and day 28 after the second dose for TCRbeta chain sequencing. The CDR3 has 17 amino acids, counting the end cysteine and phenylalanine. The CDR3 DNA has 51 bases and is translated from base 1. V loses 3 bases of germline sequence and J loses 0 bases, and the interval between the two ends is 15 bases. Via the germline V gene, CDR1 is SNHLY and CDR2 FYNNEI.

This sample stems from a study of T cell responses to AZD1222 COVID-19 vaccine (dated by TCRdb to 2020 to 2022). About the investigation overall: TCR sequencing covered some 250 trial participants: nearly 210 given two doses of AZD1222 and 26 given two doses of MenACWY control vaccine. Trial participants were enrolled by age into subgroups of 18-55, 56-69 and 70-plus years, and around 150, 28 and 57 TCR-sequenced participants, respectively, were included in these subgroups.

The investigation overall reported the following: In the small 56-69-year group, the increase in depth fell short of significance, most likely because of low power. Because no samples from the day 14 peak response were available, repertoires could be characterized only after the peak T cell response. Conclusions about previously exposed vaccinees are limited, since just six AZD1222 recipients were seropositive for SARS-CoV-2 at baseline. Most participants were white British and females outnumbered males, and the authors suggested that clonal diversity may have been underestimated. CD4 TCRs associated with the vaccine covered the entire spike protein, and the dominant responses were in regions 160-218 and 743-854. Nearly half of unique spike-specific TCRs reportedly recognized epitopes outside regions mutated in the B.1.351 and B.1.1.7 variants. Spike-specific TCR breadth and depth rose significantly after two AZD1222 doses compared with day 0 and with MenACWY recipients.

The CDR3 regions of human TCRbeta chains were analyzed by immunosequencing. In the authors' own workflow: Repertoire TCRs were matched against a reference library of SARS-CoV-2-specific TCRs generated with the MIRA antigen-specificity platform. Breadth meant the fraction of unique TCRs that were SARS-CoV-2-associated, whereas depth meant the fraction of total T cells that were SARS-CoV-2-associated. Using the MIRA data, every spike-specific TCR was mapped to the spike region that the TCR reacted to and assigned to either a CD4 or a CD8 class. Log10-transformed breadth and depth values were compared by one-way ANOVA with Sidak's multiple comparisons tests. Entries here come from immuneACCESS through TCRdb and include only in-frame sequences with V and J called. Some clones fail to appear in such tables; in the studies checked, an unresolved V gene covers under half of the shortfall, and the cause of the remainder is unknown. V, J and clone size were drawn from that table, and D and trimming were deduced from the DNA. The sample yields approximately 110,000 clones; more than 70% were counted once. The ten largest clones add up to about 4.4% of the sample.

The V and J genes are TRBV2 and TRBJ1-5, and the D gene may be TRBD1, 5 bases matching. The TCR originated in an adult who received the AZD1222 COVID-19 vaccine. The sample was peripheral blood, taken 28 days after the second AZD1222 dose. The nucleotide sequence is TGTGCCAGCAGTGAGGGGGGTTGGGGGTCTAGCAATCAGCCCCAGCATTTT. Its amino acids are CASSEGGWGSSNQPQHF.